This TCR beta chain was recovered during a study of early T cells in non-severe SARS-CoV-2 infection. At the level of the study: The authors sequenced bulk RNA from unsorted whole blood, leaving chains unpaired.

Points from the study as a whole: The matching step, a VDJdb search, favored anti-spike CD8 responses and missed private and CD4 specificities.

There are 14 residues in the CDR3. Trimming took off 1 base at V and 4 bases at J, with 9 bases between the two ends. Germline CDR1 is SGHTA and CDR2 is FQGTGA. Unique molecular identifiers were affixed to single, distinct cDNA molecules. One entry per CDR3 protein results from TCRdb running MiXCR on the 5' RACE reads. The sample lists 61,000 or so distinct CDR3 sequences; about 12% were seen once. This clonotype has a handful of counts. The antigen is undetermined. The sequence was collected from an adult who was a healthcare worker with PCR-confirmed SARS-CoV-2 infection or an uninfected control (not recorded which). The donor label of this sample is uncertain. V and J are TRBV7-3 and TRBJ2-3; D may correspond to TRBD1 or TRBD2 (5 bases each). This material consisted of whole blood, taken at baseline. The CDR3 DNA is TGTGCCAGCAGCTTAAGGGGGAACGCAGATACGCAGTATTTT. Its protein is CASSLRGNADTQYF.